This TCR beta chain was found in a study of cytomegalovirus exposure and HLA in healthy donors. Broader study findings: Researchers reportedly found TCR beta sequences accurately predicted most subjects' HLA-A and HLA-B alleles. In an earlier analysis, in approximately 570 donors, most V segments appeared productive either ~90% or ~30% of the time.

This cohort consisted of healthy bone marrow donors. A note on this clone: What it recognizes is unknown.

Vbeta (60) and Jbeta (13) primers were used in the PCR. Sequenced by immunoSEQ multiplex PCR; TCRdb stores in-frame clones only, minus some. The sample has over 100,000 clones, around four fifths seen once. Germline CDR1 MNHNS, CDR2 SASEGT. The CDR3 is 15 amino acids. Trimming at V came to 2 bases and at J to 6 bases, leaving 3 bases not matched to a gene. The sample comprised PBMCs. This clonotype was obtained from a man in his forties in good health and CMV-seronegative. The chain joins TRBV6-1 to TRBJ2-3; 12 nucleotides align to TRBD2. Here the CDR3 DNA reads TGTGCCAGCAGTGAACTAGCGGGGGGGCCGGATACGCAGTATTTT. This codes for CASSELAGGPDTQYF.